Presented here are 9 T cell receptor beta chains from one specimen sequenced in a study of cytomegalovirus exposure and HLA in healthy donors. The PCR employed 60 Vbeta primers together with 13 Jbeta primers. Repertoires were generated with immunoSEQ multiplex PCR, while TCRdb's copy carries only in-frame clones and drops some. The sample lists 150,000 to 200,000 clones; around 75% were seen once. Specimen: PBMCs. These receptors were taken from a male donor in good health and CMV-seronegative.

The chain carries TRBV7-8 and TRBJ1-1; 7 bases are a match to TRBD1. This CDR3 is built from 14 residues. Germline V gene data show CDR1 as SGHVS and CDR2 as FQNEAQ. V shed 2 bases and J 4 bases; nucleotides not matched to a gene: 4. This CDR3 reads CASSLLQGLTEAFF. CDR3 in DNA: TGTGCCAGCAGCTTATTACAGGGGCTCACTGAAGCTTTCTTT.

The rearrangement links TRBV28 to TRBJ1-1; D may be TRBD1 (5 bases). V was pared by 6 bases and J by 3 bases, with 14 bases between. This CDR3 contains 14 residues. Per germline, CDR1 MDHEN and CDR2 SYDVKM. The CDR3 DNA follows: TGTGCCAGCAGATCGAGCCAGGGCGACACTGAAGCTTTCTTT. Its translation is CASRSSQGDTEAFF.

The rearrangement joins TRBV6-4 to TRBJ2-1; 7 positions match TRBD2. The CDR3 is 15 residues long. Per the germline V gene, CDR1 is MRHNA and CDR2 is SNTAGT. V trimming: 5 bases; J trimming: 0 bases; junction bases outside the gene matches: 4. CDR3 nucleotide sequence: TGTGCCAGCAGTTTAGCGGGCCTCTCCTACAATGAGCAGTTCTTC. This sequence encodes CASSLAGLSYNEQFF.

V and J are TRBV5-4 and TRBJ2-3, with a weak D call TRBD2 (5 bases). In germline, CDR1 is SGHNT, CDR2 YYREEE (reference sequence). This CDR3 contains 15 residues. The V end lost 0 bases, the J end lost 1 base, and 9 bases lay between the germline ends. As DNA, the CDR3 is TGTGCCAGCAGCTTGGATGTAGCGCGCACAGATACGCAGTATTTT. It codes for CASSLDVARTDTQYF. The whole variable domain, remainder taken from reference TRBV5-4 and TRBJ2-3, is ETGVTQSPTHLIKTRGQQVTLRCSSQSGHNTVSWYQQALGQGPQFIFQYYREEENGRGNFPPRFSGLQFPNYSSELNVNALELDDSALYLCASSLDVARTDTQYFGPGTRLTVL.

CDR3 sequence reads: CASRAGQFNGNEQFF. CDR3 DNA: TGTGCCAGCAGGGCGGGACAGTTCAACGGCAATGAGCAGTTCTTC. The chain links TRBV9 to TRBJ2-1; weak D call: TRBD1 (7 bases). The V and J ends lost 5 bases and 6 bases respectively, with 18 bases between them. This CDR3 spans 15 amino acids. Per germline, CDR1 SGDLS and CDR2 YYNGEE.

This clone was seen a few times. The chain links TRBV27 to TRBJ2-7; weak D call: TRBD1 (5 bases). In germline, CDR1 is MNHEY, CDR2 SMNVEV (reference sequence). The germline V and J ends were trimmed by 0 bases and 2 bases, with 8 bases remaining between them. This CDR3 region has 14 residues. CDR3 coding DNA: TGTGCCAGCAGTTTATCAGGGGTCCCCTACGAGCAGTACTTC. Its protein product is CASSLSGVPYEQYF.

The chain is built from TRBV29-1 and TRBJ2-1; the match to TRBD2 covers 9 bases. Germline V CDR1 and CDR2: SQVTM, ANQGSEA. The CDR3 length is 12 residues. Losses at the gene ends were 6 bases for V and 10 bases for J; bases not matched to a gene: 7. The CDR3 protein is CSVARLAAEQFF. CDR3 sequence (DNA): TGCAGCGTAGCTAGACTAGCGGCGGAGCAGTTCTTC.

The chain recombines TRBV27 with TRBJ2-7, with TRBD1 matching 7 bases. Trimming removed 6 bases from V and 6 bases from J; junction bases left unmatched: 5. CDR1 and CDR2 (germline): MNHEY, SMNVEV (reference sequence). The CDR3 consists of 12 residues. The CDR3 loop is CASSRTGVEQYF. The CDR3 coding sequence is TGTGCCAGCAGCCGTACAGGGGTCGAGCAGTACTTC.

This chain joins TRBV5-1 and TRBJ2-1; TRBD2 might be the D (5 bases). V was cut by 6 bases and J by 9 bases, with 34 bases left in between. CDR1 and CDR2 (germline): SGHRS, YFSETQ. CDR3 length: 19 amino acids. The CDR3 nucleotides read TGCGCCAGCAACCAGGAATGGTTCGGTGTGGCTAGCCGATCGAGTGAGCAGTTCTTC. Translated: CASNQEWFGVASRSSEQFF. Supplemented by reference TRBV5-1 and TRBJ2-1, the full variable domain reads KAGVTQTPRYLIKTRGQQVTLSCSPISGHRSVSWYQQTPGQGLQFLFEYFSETQRNKGNFPGRFSGRQFSNSRSEMNVSTLELGDSALYLCASNQEWFGVASRSSEQFFGPGTRLTVL.